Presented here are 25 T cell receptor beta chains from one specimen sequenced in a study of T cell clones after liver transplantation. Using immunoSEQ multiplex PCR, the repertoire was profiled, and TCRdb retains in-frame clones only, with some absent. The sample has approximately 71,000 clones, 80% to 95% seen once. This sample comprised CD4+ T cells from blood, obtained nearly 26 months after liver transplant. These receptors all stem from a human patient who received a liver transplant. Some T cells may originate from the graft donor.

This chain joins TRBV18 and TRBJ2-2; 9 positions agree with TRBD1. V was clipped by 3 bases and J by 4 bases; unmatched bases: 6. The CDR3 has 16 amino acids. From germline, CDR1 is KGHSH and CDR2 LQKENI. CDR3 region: CASSPQGQGFTGELFF. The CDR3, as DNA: TGTGCCAGCTCACCCCAGGGACAGGGTTTCACCGGGGAGCTGTTTTTT. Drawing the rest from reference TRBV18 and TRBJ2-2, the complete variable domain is NAGVMQNPRHLVRRRGQEARLRCSPMKGHSHVYWYRQLPEEGLKFMVYLQKENIIDESGMPKERFSAEFPKEGPSILRIQQVVRGDSAAYFCASSPQGQGFTGELFFGEGSRLTVL.

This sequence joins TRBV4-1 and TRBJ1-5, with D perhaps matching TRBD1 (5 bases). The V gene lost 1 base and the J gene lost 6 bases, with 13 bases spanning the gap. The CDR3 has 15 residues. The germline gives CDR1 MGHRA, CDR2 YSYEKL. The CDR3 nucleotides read TGCGCCAGCAGCCAAGTCAGGGCGAGCGGTCAGCCCCAGCATTTT. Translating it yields CASSQVRASGQPQHF.

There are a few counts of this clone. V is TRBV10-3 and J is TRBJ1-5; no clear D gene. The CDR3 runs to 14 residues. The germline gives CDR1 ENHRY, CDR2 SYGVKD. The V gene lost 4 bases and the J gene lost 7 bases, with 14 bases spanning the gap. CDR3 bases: TGTGCCATCAGTGGTGGAGACAATTACCAGCCCCAGCATTTT. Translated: CAISGGDNYQPQHF.

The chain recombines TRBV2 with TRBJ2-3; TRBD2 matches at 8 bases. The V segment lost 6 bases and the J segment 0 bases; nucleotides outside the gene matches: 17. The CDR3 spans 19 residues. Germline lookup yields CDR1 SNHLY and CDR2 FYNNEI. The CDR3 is CASRPGGIGLAGSTDTQYF. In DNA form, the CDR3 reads TGTGCCAGCAGACCCGGGGGGATCGGGCTAGCGGGTAGCACAGATACGCAGTATTTT.

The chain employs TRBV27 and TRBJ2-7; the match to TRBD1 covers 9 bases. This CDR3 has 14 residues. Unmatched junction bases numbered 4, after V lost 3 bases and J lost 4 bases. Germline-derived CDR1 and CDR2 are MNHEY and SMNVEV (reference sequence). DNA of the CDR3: TGTGCCAGCAGTTTGTCGGACAGGGGATACGAGCAGTACTTC. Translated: CASSLSDRGYEQYF.

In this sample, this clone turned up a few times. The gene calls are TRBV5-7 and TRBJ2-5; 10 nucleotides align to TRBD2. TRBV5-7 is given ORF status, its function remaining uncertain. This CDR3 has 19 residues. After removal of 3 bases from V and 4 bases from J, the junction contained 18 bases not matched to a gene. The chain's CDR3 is CASSSPGGPSGSQRETQYF. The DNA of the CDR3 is TGTGCCAGCAGCTCCCCAGGGGGGCCTAGCGGGAGTCAGAGAGAGACCCAGTACTTC.

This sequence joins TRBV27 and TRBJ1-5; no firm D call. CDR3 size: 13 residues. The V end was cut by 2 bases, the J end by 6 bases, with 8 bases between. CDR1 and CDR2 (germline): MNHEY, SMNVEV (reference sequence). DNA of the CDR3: TGTGCCAGCAGTTTAGTGGGCCGTCAGCCCCAGCATTTT. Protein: CASSLVGRQPQHF.

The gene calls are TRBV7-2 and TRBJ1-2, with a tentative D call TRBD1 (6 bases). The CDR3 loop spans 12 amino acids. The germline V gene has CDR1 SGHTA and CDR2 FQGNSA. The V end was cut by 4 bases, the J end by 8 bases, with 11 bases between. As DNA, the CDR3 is TGTGCCAGCAGCTATAGGGGGGTGGGCTACACCTTC. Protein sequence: CASSYRGVGYTF.

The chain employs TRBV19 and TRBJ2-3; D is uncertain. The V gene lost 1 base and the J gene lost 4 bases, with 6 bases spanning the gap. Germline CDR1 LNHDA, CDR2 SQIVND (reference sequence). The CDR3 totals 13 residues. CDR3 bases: TGTGCCAGTAGTATAGGGAGCGCAGATACGCAGTATTTT. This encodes CASSIGSADTQYF.

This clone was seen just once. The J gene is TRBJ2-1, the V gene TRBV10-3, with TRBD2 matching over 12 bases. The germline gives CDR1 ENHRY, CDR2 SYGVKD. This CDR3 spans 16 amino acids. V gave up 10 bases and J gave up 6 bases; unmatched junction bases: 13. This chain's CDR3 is CASQSTSGSRPNEQFF. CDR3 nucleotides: TGTGCCAGCCAATCGACTAGCGGGAGTAGGCCCAATGAGCAGTTCTTC.

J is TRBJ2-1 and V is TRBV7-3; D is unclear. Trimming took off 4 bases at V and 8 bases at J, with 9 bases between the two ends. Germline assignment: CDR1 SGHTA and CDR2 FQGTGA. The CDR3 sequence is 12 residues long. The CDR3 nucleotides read TGTGCCAGCAGCTCTAGTGGCCATGAGCAGTTCTTC. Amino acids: CASSSSGHEQFF.

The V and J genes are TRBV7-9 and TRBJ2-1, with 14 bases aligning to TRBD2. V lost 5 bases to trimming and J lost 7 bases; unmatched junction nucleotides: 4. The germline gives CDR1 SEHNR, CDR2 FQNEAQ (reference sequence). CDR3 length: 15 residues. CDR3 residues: CASSVTSGRGNEQFF. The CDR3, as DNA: TGTGCCAGCAGCGTGACTAGCGGGAGGGGGAATGAGCAGTTCTTC.

CDR3 loop: CASIGGNEQFF. The CDR3 DNA follows: TGTGCCAGCATAGGAGGCAATGAGCAGTTCTTC. This chain uses TRBV27 with TRBJ2-1, with D possibly being TRBD2 (5 bases). This CDR3 comprises 11 residues. V lost 7 bases and J 6 bases, leaving 7 bases between the germline ends. CDR1 is MNHEY, CDR2 SMNVEV, per germline (reference sequence).

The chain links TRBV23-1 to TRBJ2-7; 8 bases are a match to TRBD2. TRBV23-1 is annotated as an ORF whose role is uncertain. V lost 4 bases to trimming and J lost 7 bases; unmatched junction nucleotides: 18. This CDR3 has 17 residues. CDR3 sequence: CASSRTIEGLVRREQYF. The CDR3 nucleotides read TGCGCCAGCAGTCGAACGATAGAGGGACTAGTCAGAAGGGAGCAGTACTTC.

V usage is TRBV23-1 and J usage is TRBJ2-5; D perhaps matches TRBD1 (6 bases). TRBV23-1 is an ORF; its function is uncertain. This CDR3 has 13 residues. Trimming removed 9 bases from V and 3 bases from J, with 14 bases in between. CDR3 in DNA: TGCGCCAGTCCTCAATACAGGGAAGAGACCCAGTACTTC. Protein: CASPQYREETQYF.

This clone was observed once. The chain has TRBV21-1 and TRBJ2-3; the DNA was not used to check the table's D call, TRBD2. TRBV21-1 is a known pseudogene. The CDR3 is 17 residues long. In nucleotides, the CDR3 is TGTGCCAGCAGCAAAAGGTGGGGGGAGGCCCTGTCAGATACGCAGTATTTT. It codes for CASSKRWGEALSDTQYF.

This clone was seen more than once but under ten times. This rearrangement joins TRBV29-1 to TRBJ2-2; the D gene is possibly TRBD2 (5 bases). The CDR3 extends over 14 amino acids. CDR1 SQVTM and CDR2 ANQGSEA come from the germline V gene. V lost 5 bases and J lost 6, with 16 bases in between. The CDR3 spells CSVFRESEAGELFF. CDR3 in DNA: TGCAGCGTTTTTCGGGAAAGTGAGGCCGGGGAGCTGTTTTTT.

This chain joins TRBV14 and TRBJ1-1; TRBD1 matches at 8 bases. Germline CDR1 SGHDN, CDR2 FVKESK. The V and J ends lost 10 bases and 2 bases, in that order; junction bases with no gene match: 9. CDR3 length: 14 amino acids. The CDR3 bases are TGTGCCACCCGGGACAGGCTTATCAACACTGAAGCTTTCTTT. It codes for CATRDRLINTEAFF.

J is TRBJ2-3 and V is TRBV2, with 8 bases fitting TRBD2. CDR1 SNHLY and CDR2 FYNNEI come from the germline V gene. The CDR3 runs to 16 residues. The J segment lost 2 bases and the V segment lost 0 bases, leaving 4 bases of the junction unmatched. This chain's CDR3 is CASSEAGLVATDTQYF. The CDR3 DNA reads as TGTGCCAGCAGTGAAGCGGGACTAGTCGCCACAGATACGCAGTATTTT.

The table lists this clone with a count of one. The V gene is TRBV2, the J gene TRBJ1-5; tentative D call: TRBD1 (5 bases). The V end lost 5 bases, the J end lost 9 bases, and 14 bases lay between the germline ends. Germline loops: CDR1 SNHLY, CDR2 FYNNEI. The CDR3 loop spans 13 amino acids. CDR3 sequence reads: CASSMEGVAPQHF. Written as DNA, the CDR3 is TGTGCCAGCAGTATGGAAGGGGTAGCGCCCCAGCATTTT.

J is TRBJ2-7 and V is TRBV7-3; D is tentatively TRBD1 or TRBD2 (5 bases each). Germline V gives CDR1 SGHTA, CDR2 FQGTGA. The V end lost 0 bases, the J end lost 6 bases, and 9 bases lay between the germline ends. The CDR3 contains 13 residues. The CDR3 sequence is CASSLTKGSEQYF. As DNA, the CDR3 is TGTGCCAGCAGCTTAACTAAGGGGAGCGAGCAGTACTTC.

CDR3 region: CASSLTDSSTDTQYF. DNA of the CDR3: TGTGCCAGCAGCTTAACTGATTCTAGCACAGATACGCAGTATTTT. The gene calls are TRBV11-1 and TRBJ2-3; no firm D call. The V and J ends lost 2 bases and 0 bases respectively, with 9 bases between them. CDR3 size: 15 residues. Per the germline V gene, CDR1 is SGHAT and CDR2 is FQDESV (reference sequence).

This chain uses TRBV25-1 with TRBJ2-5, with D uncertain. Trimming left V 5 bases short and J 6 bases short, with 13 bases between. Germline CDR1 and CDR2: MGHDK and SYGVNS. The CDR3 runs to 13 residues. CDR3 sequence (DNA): TGTGCCAGCAGTCCAACTTTAAGACAGACCCAGTACTTC. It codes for CASSPTLRQTQYF.

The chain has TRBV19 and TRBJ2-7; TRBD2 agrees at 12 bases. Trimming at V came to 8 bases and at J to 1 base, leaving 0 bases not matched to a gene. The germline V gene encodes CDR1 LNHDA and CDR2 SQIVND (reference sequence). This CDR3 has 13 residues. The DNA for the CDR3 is TGTGCCAGTGGACTAGCGGGGTCCTACGAGCAGTACTTC. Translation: CASGLAGSYEQYF. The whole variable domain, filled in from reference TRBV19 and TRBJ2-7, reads DGGITQSPKYLFRKEGQNVTLSCEQNLNHDAMYWYRQDPGQGLRLIYYSQIVNDFQKGDIAEGYSVSREKKESFPLTVTSAQKNPTAFYLCASGLAGSYEQYFGPGTRLTVT.

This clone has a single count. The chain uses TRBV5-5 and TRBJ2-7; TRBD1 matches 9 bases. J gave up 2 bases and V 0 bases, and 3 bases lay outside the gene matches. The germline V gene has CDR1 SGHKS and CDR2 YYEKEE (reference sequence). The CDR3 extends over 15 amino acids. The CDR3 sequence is CASSLEGTGTYEQYF. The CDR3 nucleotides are TGTGCCAGCAGCTTGGAGGGGACAGGGACCTACGAGCAGTACTTC.